The 3 T cell receptor beta chains reported below all come from one sample, sequenced in a study of OX40 agonist ivuxolimab in advanced cancers. Clones were sequenced by immunoSEQ multiplex PCR, and TCRdb holds only the in-frame ones, with some missing. The data contain 120,000 or so clones, 93% of them singletons. The sequencing used CD4+ or CD8+ T cells sorted from blood, collected in a trial of the OX40 agonist ivuxolimab. All receptors derive from an adult with an advanced solid tumor such as melanoma, head and neck, liver or kidney cancer.

The sample holds a few counts of this clone. The chain is built from TRBV6-5 and TRBJ1-5, with 9 bases matching TRBD1. V lost 6 bases to trimming and J lost 6 bases; unmatched junction nucleotides: 6. The V gene's germline CDR1 is MNHEY and CDR2 SVGAGI. The CDR3 covers 14 residues. The DNA for the CDR3 is TGTGCCAGCAGCCGGGACAGGGAGGGTCAGCCCCAGCATTTT. It codes for CASSRDREGQPQHF.

The chain joins TRBV9 to TRBJ2-3, with 8 nucleotides matching TRBD2. In germline, CDR1 is SGDLS, CDR2 YYNGEE. The V segment lost 2 bases and the J segment 0 bases; nucleotides outside the gene matches: 2. This CDR3 is 15 amino acids long. The CDR3 loop reads CASSVIAGSTDTQYF. In nucleotides, the CDR3 is TGTGCCAGCAGCGTGATAGCGGGGAGCACAGATACGCAGTATTTT.

The chain combines TRBV6-1 with TRBJ1-1; no reliable D call. The CDR3 extends over 14 amino acids. Germline V gene sequence: CDR1 MNHNS, CDR2 SASEGT. The V and J ends lost 0 bases and 4 bases respectively, with 9 bases between them. The CDR3 loop reads CASSEAGWGTEAFF. Written as DNA, the CDR3 is TGTGCCAGCAGTGAAGCGGGATGGGGCACTGAAGCTTTCTTT.